This TCR beta chain originates from a study of human T cells and chemical hapten exposure. In the study overall: Across the whole study, which lasted roughly 24 weeks, patients were given diphenylcyclopropenone on the scalp once a week.

V lost 4 bases to trimming and J lost 6 bases; unmatched junction nucleotides: 7. Germline assignment: CDR1 SGHRS and CDR2 YFSETQ. The CDR3 is 13 residues long. Source study methods: A per-sample median of 95,638 TCRs was observed, with counts ranging from 23,224 to 690,600. TCRdb itself ran the RACE reads through MiXCR, one entry per CDR3 protein. The V and J calls here are based on TCRdb, not the publication. The repertoire holds 150,000 to 200,000 distinct CDR3 sequences, with 24% as singletons. Time point here: patch test 3, about 24 weeks after DPC sensitization. This sample's treatment: therapeutic diphenylcyclopropenone sensitization with weekly scalp DPC.

This chain joins TRBV5-1 and TRBJ2-7, with 7 bases matching TRBD2. Sequences were derived from whole blood, sampled in connection with sensitization to the hapten diphenylcyclopropenone (DPC). The TCR comes from a middle-aged woman with alopecia areata. Some clones in this sample may be carry-over from other donors' samples. Here the CDR3 reads CASSPGTTSEQYF. CDR3 bases: TGCGCCAGCAGCCCGGGGACTACTAGCGAGCAGTACTTC.